The entry below gives a single T cell receptor (beta chain) sequence along with its context. The CDR3 has 14 residues. Germline CDR1 is SGHRS and CDR2 is YFSETQ. Trimming pared 4 bases from V and 3 bases from J, leaving 14 bases between. These data belong to a study of CD8+CD57+ T cells in acquired aplastic anemia. CD8+CD57+ cell expansion, shown by flow cytometry, had occurred in the patients selected for sequencing. TCR beta VDJ and CDR3 profiling used genomic DNA as template. TCRdb reanalysed the reads using MiXCR and keeps one entry per CDR3 protein. Of 150,000 to 200,000 distinct CDR3 sequences in the sample, 48% were seen once.

This receptor was taken from a human donor with aplastic anemia. This chain connects TRBV5-1 to TRBJ2-7; a weak D match, TRBD1 (5 bases). What was sequenced was sorted CD4+, CD8+, or CD8+CD57+ T cells (not recorded which) from PBMCs. The CDR3 reads CASSQGPQDYEQYF. For the CDR3, the DNA is TGCGCCAGCAGCCAGGGTCCGCAGGACTACGAGCAGTACTTC.